This T cell receptor (beta chain) was identified in a study of metastatic and nonmetastatic thyroid tumors. Looking at the study overall: A comparison of repertoires was made across blood and tumor or nodule tissue from malignant and benign thyroid patients.

This clone is classed as medium-sized. Its antigen is unidentified. In the original workflow: In papillary thyroid cancer, a distant-metastasis classifier was built using CDR3 differences across clinicopathological groups. TCRdb reanalyzed the PCR reads via MiXCR. TCRdb's processing, not the authors', yielded these V and J calls. The repertoire holds more than 20,000 clones, with 36% as singletons. Notes on the study in general: When malignant thyroid tumors were compared with benign nodules, TCR beta diversity was reportedly significantly higher in the malignant tumors. This held in both blood and tumor samples.

There were no patients who had received any treatment before thyroid surgery. This CDR3 comprises 15 residues. V shed 5 bases and J 3 bases; nucleotides not matched to a gene: 6. CDR1 and CDR2 (germline): MNHEY, SVGEGT. This chain connects TRBV6-2 or TRBV6-3 to TRBJ2-1, with 8 positions matching TRBD1. Source material: blood. The clonotype comes from a male donor with papillary thyroid cancer or a benign thyroid nodule (not recorded which). Some clones in this sample may be carry-over from other donors' samples. The chain's CDR3 is CASSQGQGHYNEQFF. CDR3 bases: TGTGCCAGCAGTCAAGGACAGGGCCACTACAATGAGCAGTTCTTC.